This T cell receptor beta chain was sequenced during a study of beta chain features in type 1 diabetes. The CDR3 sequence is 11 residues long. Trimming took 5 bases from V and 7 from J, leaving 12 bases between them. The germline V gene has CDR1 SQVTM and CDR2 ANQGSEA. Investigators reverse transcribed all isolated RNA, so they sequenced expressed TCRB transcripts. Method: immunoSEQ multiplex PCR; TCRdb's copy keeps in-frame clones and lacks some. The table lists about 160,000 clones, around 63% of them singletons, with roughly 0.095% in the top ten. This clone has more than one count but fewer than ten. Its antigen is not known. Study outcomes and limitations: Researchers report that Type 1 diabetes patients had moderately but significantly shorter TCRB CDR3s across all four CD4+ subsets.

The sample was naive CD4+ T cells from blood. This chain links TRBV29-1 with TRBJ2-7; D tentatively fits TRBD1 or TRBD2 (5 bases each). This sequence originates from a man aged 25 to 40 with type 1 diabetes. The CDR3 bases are TGCAGCGTTCAGGGACCGGAGGAGCAGTACTTC. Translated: CSVQGPEEQYF.